One and the same sample provided the 23 T cell receptor beta chains below, sequenced in a study of blood T cells in healthy people across ages. A second PCR of roughly 7 to 11 cycles used a sample-barcoded 5' primer and a J-beta primer mix. TCRdb used MiXCR to reprocess the 5' RACE reads, holding one entry per CDR3 protein. Here the sample spans over 1,500,000 distinct CDR3 sequences, less than 50% being singletons. Sequenced sample: blood. These receptors were taken from a woman in her thirties or forties in good health.

Points on this clonotype: The junction differs from germline at one of its ends, possibly a read error. The chain is built from TRBV7-9 and TRBJ2-3; D is unclear. This CDR3 has 12 residues. Germline V gene lookup returns CDR1 SEHNR and CDR2 FQNEAQ (reference sequence). CDR3 protein: CASSLVSDPQYF. The CDR3 DNA follows: TGTGCCAGCAGCTTAGTCTCAGATCCGCAGTATTTT. Supplemented by reference TRBV7-9 and TRBJ2-3, the full variable domain reads DTGVSQNPRHKITKRGQNVTFRCDPISEHNRLYWYRQTLGQGPEFLTYFQNEAQLEKSRLLSDRFSAERPKGSFSTLEIQRTEQGDSAMYLCASSLVSDPQYFGPGTRLTVL.

The chain couples TRBV27 to TRBJ2-3; no reliable D call. CDR1 and CDR2 (germline): MNHEY, SMNVEV (reference sequence). Trimming pared 4 bases from V and 4 bases from J, leaving 12 bases between. CDR3 length: 14 amino acids. CDR3 protein: CASSSDGLADTQYF. In DNA, the CDR3 is TGTGCCAGCAGTTCAGACGGCCTAGCAGATACGCAGTATTTT.

V gene TRBV28 combines with J gene TRBJ1-2, with D hard to call. This CDR3 is 15 amino acids long. CDR1 and CDR2 from the germline V gene are MDHEN and SYDVKM. V shed 6 bases and J shed 0 bases, with 14 bases lying between them. In nucleotides, the CDR3 is TGTGCCAGCAGCCTCCCCTGGGGTTCTAACTATGGCTACACCTTC. It translates to CASSLPWGSNYGYTF.

This clonotype was seen more than once but under ten times. The chain couples TRBV27 to TRBJ2-1; maybe TRBD2 (6 bases). The CDR3 is made up of 15 amino acids. The germline CDR1 and CDR2 sequences are MNHEY and SMNVEV (reference sequence). The ends were cut back, 8 bases at V and 5 bases at J, with 19 bases in the middle. CDR3 residues: CASCGTPHNHNEQFF. In nucleotides, the CDR3 is TGTGCCAGCTGTGGGACTCCCCACAACCACAATGAGCAGTTCTTC.

The CDR3 loop reads CASSVSGQGAYEQYF. CDR3 coding DNA: TGTGCCAGCAGCGTATCGGGACAGGGGGCCTACGAGCAGTACTTC. The genes are TRBV9 and TRBJ2-7, with 11 bases identical to TRBD1. J lost 2 bases, V lost 1 base, and 2 bases had no gene match. The CDR3 is 15 amino acids. Germline CDR1 is SGDLS and CDR2 is YYNGEE.

This clonotype was counted between two and nine times. The chain joins TRBV28 to TRBJ2-7; D possibly matches TRBD1 or TRBD2 (5 bases each). The CDR3 runs to 13 residues. V lost 6 bases and J lost 4, with 13 bases in between. The germline V gene encodes CDR1 MDHEN and CDR2 SYDVKM. CDR3 nucleotide sequence: TGTGCCAGCAGCCACCCGGGACCTTACGAGCAGTACTTC. Translated, it gives CASSHPGPYEQYF.

The chain joins TRBV5-4 to TRBJ1-2; D may be TRBD1 (6 bases). Trimming removed 5 bases at V and 8 bases at J, with 22 bases between. The CDR3 totals 15 residues. Germline-derived CDR1 and CDR2 are SGHNT and YYREEE (reference sequence). The CDR3 DNA reads TGTGCCAGCAGTCTTGACAGGAGTCAGAGGGTCGGCTACACCTTC. It yields the protein CASSLDRSQRVGYTF. The whole variable domain, remainder taken from reference TRBV5-4 and TRBJ1-2, is ETGVTQSPTHLIKTRGQQVTLRCSSQSGHNTVSWYQQALGQGPQFIFQYYREEENGRGNFPPRFSGLQFPNYSSELNVNALELDDSALYLCASSLDRSQRVGYTFGSGTRLTVV.

The V gene is TRBV20-1, the J gene TRBJ2-5; unclear D gene. Germline CDR1 and CDR2: DFQATT and SNEGSKA (reference sequence). CDR3 length: 15 residues. Trimming stripped 3 bases from V and 1 base from J, with 15 bases between. The DNA of the CDR3 is TGCAGTGCTAGGCCAGCTGTGGGAACCCAAGAGACCCAGTACTTC. The encoded protein is CSARPAVGTQETQYF.

V usage is TRBV20-1 and J usage is TRBJ2-5, with unresolved D. Trimming pared 3 bases from V and 4 bases from J, leaving 9 bases between. The CDR3 is 12 residues long. The germline V gene has CDR1 DFQATT and CDR2 SNEGSKA (reference sequence). The CDR3, as DNA: TGCAGTGCTAGCGCGAGTTTAGAGACCCAGTACTTC. Its translation: CSASASLETQYF.

The V and J genes are TRBV28 and TRBJ2-1; D gene uncertain. In germline, CDR1 is MDHEN, CDR2 SYDVKM. This CDR3 is built from 14 residues. V was cut by 6 bases and J by 7 bases, with 16 bases left in between. The CDR3 bases are TGTGCCAGCAGCCGCCAAGGGTCTCGAAATGAGCAGTTCTTC. Amino acid sequence: CASSRQGSRNEQFF.

The chain employs TRBV6-5 and TRBJ1-2; no clear D. The CDR3 runs 16 residues. Germline CDR1 and CDR2: MNHEY and SVGAGI. V was shortened by 7 bases and J by 0 bases, with 18 bases between the two germline ends. CDR3 coding DNA: TGTGCCAGCATCAGTTGGGAGCGAGCCTCTAACTATGGCTACACCTTC. Translated, it gives CASISWERASNYGYTF.

The sample holds a few counts of this clonotype. The chain joins TRBV20-1 to TRBJ2-5, with 7 bases that match TRBD1. The CDR3 has 12 residues. In germline, CDR1 is DFQATT, CDR2 SNEGSKA (reference sequence). Trimming cost V 4 bases and J 2 bases; bases outside gene matches: 1. The CDR3 region has the DNA TGCAGTGCTATGGGACAGCAAGAGACCCAGTACTTC. Translated, it gives CSAMGQQETQYF.

This clonotype has ten or more counts. The chain recombines TRBV9 with TRBJ2-3; 14 nucleotides agree with TRBD2. The CDR3 is 16 amino acids. Germline V gene sequence: CDR1 SGDLS, CDR2 YYNGEE. V lost 4 bases and J lost 3; bases outside the gene matches: 4. CDR3 amino acids: CASSPTSGGATDTQYF. CDR3 DNA: TGTGCCAGCAGCCCGACTAGCGGGGGGGCTACAGATACGCAGTATTTT.

This rearrangement joins TRBV7-2 to TRBJ2-5; the D is unclear. The J call is in doubt because the DNA end fits TRBJ2-7 better. CDR3 size: 14 residues. In germline, CDR1 is SGHTA, CDR2 FQGNSA. CDR3 coding DNA: TGTGCCAGCAGCTTATCCCCCGCGCCAGGCGAGCAGTACTTC. This gives the protein CASSLSPAPGEQYF.

V gene TRBV5-1 combines with J gene TRBJ2-4; D is ambiguous. Trimming cost V 0 bases and J 7 bases, with 14 bases left between them. The CDR3 runs to 15 residues. CDR1 and CDR2 (germline): SGHRS, YFSETQ. The CDR3 reads CASSLAESPRNIQYF. The CDR3 coding sequence is TGCGCCAGCAGCTTGGCGGAGTCCCCGAGGAACATTCAGTACTTC.

The CDR3 DNA is TGTGCCAGCAGCTCCAGACGAATAGGGACAGGGCAGTACTTC. Translated, it gives CASSSRRIGTGQYF. The chain has TRBV7-2 and TRBJ2-5, with 9 bases lining up with TRBD1. The CDR3 spans 14 residues. Germline CDR1 reads SGHTA; CDR2 reads FQGNSA. V trimming: 4 bases; J trimming: 11 bases; junction bases outside the gene matches: 11.

This clonotype was detected many times. The V gene is TRBV29-1, the J gene TRBJ2-4; tentatively, D is TRBD1 (5 bases). Germline-derived CDR1 and CDR2 are SQVTM and ANQGSEA. Trimming pared 1 base from V and 0 bases from J, leaving 13 bases between. The CDR3 is made up of 16 amino acids. The CDR3 nucleotides are TGCAGCGTTGAAGGGAGCAGGGATCAAGCCAAAAACATTCAGTACTTC. Translation gives CSVEGSRDQAKNIQYF. Full variable domain (missing parts from reference TRBV29-1 and TRBJ2-4): SAVISQKPSRDICQRGTSLTIQCQVDSQVTMMFWYRQQPGQSLTLIATANQGSEATYESGFVIDKFPISRPNLTFSTLTVSNMSPEDSSIYLCSVEGSRDQAKNIQYFGAGTRLSVL.

The chain's CDR3 is CASSSGTGMGYGYTF. The CDR3 DNA sequence: TGTGCCAGCAGCTCAGGGACAGGGATGGGCTATGGCTACACCTTC. The rearrangement links TRBV7-6 to TRBJ1-2; 9 positions match TRBD1. The germline CDR1 and CDR2 sequences are SGHVS and FNYEAQ. V shed 4 bases, J shed 4 bases, and the junction held 7 bases outside the gene matches. This CDR3 is built from 15 residues.

The V gene is TRBV11-2, the J gene TRBJ2-7; 9 bases map to TRBD1. CDR1 SGHAT and CDR2 FQNNGV come from the germline V gene. The CDR3 has 15 amino acids. V shed 6 bases, J shed 4 bases, and the junction held 10 bases outside the gene matches. The CDR3 sequence is CASRRRTGASYEQYF. DNA for the CDR3: TGTGCCAGCAGACGAAGGACAGGGGCCTCTTACGAGCAGTACTTC.

The V call is TRBV20-1, the J call TRBJ2-5, with 8 bases aligning to TRBD2. This CDR3 contains 14 residues. V was clipped by 5 bases and J by 1 base; unmatched bases: 6. Germline loops: CDR1 DFQATT, CDR2 SNEGSKA (reference sequence). As DNA, the CDR3 is TGCAGTGCTGCTACTAGCGGTCGCCAAGAGACCCAGTACTTC. Protein product: CSAATSGRQETQYF.

The chain couples TRBV14 to TRBJ2-5; TRBD2 agrees at 8 bases. With 2 bases clipped from V and 5 bases from J, the junction kept 10 bases outside the gene matches. CDR1 is SGHDN, CDR2 FVKESK, per germline. This CDR3 contains 16 residues. The CDR3 sequence is CASSQNQVAGLETQYF. CDR3 in DNA: TGTGCCAGCAGCCAAAATCAAGTAGCGGGGTTGGAGACCCAGTACTTC.

The rearrangement joins TRBV29-1 to TRBJ1-2; TRBD1 is a possible D gene (6 bases). CDR1 is SQVTM and CDR2 is ANQGSEA in the germline V gene. V was pared by 8 bases and J by 8 bases, with 15 bases between. The CDR3 is 11 amino acids. CDR3 nucleotides: TGCAGCCTCAAGGGGGGTACCGGCTACACCTTC. This sequence encodes CSLKGGTGYTF.

The chain carries TRBV6-2 or TRBV6-3 and TRBJ2-3, with a tentative D call TRBD2 (5 bases). This CDR3 comprises 15 residues. Germline CDR1 and CDR2: MNHEY and SVGEGT. Trimming stripped 5 bases from V and 2 bases from J, with 14 bases between. The CDR3 protein is CASSIGLLLTDTQYF. DNA for the CDR3: TGTGCCAGCAGTATTGGACTCCTCCTCACAGATACGCAGTATTTT.